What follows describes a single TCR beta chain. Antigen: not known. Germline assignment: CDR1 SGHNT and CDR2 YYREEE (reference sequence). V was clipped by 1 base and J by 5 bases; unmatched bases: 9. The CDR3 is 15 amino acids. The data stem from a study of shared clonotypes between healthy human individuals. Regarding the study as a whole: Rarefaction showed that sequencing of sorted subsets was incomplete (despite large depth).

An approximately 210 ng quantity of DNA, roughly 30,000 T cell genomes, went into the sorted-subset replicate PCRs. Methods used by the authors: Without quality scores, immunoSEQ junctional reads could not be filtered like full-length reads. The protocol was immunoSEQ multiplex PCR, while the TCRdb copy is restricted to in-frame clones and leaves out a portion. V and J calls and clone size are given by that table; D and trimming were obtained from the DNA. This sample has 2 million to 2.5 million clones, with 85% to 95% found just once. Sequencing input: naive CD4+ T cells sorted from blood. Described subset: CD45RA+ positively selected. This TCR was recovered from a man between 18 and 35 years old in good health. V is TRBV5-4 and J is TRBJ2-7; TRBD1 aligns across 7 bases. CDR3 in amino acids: CASSLLQGIGDEQYF. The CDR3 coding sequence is TGTGCCAGCAGCTTGTTACAGGGGATCGGGGACGAGCAGTACTTC.